This T cell receptor beta chain was obtained from a study of T cell repertoires in cytomegalovirus infection. TCRdb independently ran MiXCR on the reads; one entry per CDR3 protein. The repertoire consists of 700,000 to 950,000 distinct CDR3 sequences, with roughly 33% occurring once and the leading ten covering 9.5% to 15%. Germline lookup yields CDR1 SGHVS and CDR2 FQNEAQ. Trimming took off 6 bases at V and 0 bases at J, with 15 bases between the two ends. The CDR3 runs to 16 residues. General observations from the study: In two of eight donors, the top clonotype was HLA-C-restricted CMV-specific.

This clonotype was seen many times. Its antigen is not identified. This TCR came from a human donor in good health (CMV status not recorded). Some clones in this sample may be carry-over from other donors' samples. Here the sequenced sample was cultured CD8+ T cells from PBMCs, taken from culture after CMV antigen stimulation. The chain employs TRBV7-8 and TRBJ2-1, with D possibly being TRBD2 (5 bases). The CDR3 sequence is CASSLGRGTSYNEQFF. For the CDR3, the DNA is TGTGCCAGCAGTTTGGGTCGGGGTACCTCCTACAATGAGCAGTTCTTC.